This record concerns one T cell receptor (beta chain) sequence. Its matching antigen is unknown. Here immunoSEQ multiplex PCR was the method, and the copy in TCRdb shows in-frame clones only, minus some. The data show about 76,000 clones, with roughly 87% seen just once and 2.5% to 3.5% held by the top ten. The source of the sample is a study of OX40 agonist ivuxolimab in advanced cancers. Study outcomes and limitations: The mean number of expanded clones was higher in CD8+ T cells than in CD4+.

The TCR comes from an adult with an advanced solid tumor such as melanoma, head and neck, liver or kidney cancer. The material was CD4+ or CD8+ T cells sorted from blood, obtained in a trial of the OX40 agonist ivuxolimab.

The CDR3 nucleotides are TGTGCCAGCAGTAGCGGGACGCAACAGTACTTC. Its protein product is CASSSGTQQYF. This chain uses TRBV25-1 with TRBJ2-7; 7 nucleotides match TRBD2. CDR1 MGHDK and CDR2 SYGVNS come from the germline V gene. V dropped 5 bases and J dropped 10; count of bases not matched to a gene: 5. There are 11 residues in the CDR3.